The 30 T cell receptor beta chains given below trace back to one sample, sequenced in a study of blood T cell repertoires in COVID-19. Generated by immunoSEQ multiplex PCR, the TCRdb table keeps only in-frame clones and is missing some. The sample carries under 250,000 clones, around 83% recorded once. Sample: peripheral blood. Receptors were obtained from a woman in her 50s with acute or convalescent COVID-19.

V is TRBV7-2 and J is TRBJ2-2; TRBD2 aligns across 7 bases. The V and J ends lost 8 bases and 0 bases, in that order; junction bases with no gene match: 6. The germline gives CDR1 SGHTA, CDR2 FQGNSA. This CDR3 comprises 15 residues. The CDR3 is CASPPAGANTGELFF. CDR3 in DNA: TGTGCCAGCCCTCCGGCGGGGGCGAACACCGGGGAGCTGTTTTTT.

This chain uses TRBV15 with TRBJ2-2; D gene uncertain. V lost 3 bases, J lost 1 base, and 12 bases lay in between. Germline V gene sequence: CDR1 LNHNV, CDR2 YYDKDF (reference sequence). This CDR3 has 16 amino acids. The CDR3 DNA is TGTGCCACCAGCAGGAAGTACCTAAAGAACACCGGGGAGCTGTTTTTT. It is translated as CATSRKYLKNTGELFF.

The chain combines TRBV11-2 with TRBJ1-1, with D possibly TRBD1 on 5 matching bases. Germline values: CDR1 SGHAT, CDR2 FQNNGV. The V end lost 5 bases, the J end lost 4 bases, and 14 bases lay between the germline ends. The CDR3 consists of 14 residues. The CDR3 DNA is TGTGCCAGCAGCAACACCAACGGGGGCACTGAAGCTTTCTTT. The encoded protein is CASSNTNGGTEAFF.

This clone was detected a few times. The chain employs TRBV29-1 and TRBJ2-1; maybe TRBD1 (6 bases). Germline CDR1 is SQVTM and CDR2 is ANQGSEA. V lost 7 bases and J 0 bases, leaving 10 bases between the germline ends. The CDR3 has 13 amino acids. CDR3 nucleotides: TGCAGCGCCATGGGGGCCTCCTACAATGAGCAGTTCTTC. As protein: CSAMGASYNEQFF.

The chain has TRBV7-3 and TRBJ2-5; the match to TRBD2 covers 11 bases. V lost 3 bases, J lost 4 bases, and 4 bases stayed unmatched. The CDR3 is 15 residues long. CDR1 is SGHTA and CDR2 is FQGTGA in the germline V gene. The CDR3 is CASSLRLAGGETQYF. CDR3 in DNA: TGTGCCAGCAGCTTGAGGCTAGCGGGAGGAGAGACCCAGTACTTC.

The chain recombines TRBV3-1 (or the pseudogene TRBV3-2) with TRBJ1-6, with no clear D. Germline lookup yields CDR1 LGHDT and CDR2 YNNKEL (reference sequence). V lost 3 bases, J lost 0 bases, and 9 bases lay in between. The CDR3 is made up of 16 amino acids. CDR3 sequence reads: CASSHLPSSYNSPLHF. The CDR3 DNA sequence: TGTGCCAGCAGCCACCTACCTAGCTCCTATAATTCACCCCTCCACTTT.

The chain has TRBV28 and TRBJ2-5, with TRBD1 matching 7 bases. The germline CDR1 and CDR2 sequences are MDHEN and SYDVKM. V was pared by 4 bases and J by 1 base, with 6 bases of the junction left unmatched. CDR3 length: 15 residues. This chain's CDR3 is CASSWAGTVQETQYF. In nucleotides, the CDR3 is TGTGCCAGCAGTTGGGCCGGGACAGTCCAAGAGACCCAGTACTTC.

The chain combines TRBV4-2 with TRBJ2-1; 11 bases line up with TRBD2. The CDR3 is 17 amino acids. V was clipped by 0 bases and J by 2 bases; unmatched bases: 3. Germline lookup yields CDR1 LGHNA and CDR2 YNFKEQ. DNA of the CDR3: TGTGCCAGCAGCCAAGATCCGGGACTAGCGGCCTACAATGAGCAGTTCTTC. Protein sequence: CASSQDPGLAAYNEQFF.

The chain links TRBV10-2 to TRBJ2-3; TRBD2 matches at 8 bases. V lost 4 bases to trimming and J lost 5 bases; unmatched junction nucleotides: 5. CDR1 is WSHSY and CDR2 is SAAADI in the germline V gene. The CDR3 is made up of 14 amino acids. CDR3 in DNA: TGCGCCAGCAGTGCTCAGCGGGAGTTAGATACGCAGTATTTT. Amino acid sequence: CASSAQRELDTQYF.

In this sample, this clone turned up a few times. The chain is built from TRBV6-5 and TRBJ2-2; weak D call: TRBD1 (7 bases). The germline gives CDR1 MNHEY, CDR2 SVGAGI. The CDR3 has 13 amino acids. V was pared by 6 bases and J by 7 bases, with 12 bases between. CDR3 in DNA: TGTGCCAGCAGATCGCAGGGGGGCGGGGAGCTGTTTTTT. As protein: CASRSQGGGELFF.

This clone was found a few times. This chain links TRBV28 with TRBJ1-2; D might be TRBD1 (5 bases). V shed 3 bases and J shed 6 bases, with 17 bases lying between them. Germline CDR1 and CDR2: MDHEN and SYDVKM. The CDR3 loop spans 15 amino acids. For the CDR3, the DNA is TGTGCCAGCAGTTTCTTCCCACCGGAGGGGAATGGCTACACCTTC. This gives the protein CASSFFPPEGNGYTF.

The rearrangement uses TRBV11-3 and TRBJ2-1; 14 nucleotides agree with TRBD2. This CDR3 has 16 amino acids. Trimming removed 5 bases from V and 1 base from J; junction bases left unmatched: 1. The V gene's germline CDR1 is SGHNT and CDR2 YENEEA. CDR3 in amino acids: CASSGTSGGSYNEQFF. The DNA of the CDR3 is TGTGCCAGCAGCGGGACTAGCGGGGGATCCTACAATGAGCAGTTCTTC.

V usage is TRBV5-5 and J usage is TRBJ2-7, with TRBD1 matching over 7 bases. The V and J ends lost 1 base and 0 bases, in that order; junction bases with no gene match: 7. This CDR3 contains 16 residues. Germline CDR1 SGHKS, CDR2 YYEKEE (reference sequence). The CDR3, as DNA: TGTGCCAGCAGCTTGTTAACAGGGGATGCCTCCTACGAGCAGTACTTC. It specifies CASSLLTGDASYEQYF.

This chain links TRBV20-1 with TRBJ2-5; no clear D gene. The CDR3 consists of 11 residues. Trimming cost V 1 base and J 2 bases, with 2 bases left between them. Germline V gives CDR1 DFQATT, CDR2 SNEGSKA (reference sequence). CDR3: CSARAQETQYF. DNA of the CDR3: TGCAGTGCTAGAGCACAAGAGACCCAGTACTTC.

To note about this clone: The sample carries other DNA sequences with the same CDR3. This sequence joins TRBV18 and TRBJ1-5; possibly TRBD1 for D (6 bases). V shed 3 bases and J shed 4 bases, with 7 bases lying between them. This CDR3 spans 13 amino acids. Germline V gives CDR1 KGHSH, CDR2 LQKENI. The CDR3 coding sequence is TGTGCCAGCTCACCCGACAGGAATCAGCCCCAGCATTTT. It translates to CASSPDRNQPQHF.

The chain's CDR3 is CASSRTGSSYEQYF. The CDR3 nucleotides are TGTGCCAGCAGTCGGACAGGGAGCTCCTACGAGCAGTACTTC. The chain combines TRBV6-5 with TRBJ2-7; 8 positions agree with TRBD1. In germline, CDR1 is MNHEY, CDR2 SVGAGI. This CDR3 has 14 residues. The junction had 3 bases not matched to a gene; V was cut back by 5 bases and J by 0 bases.

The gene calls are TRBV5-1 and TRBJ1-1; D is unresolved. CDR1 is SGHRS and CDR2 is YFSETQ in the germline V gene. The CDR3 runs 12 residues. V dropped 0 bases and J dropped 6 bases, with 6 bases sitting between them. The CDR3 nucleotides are TGCGCCAGCAGCTTGGCCGGGTCTGAAGCTTTCTTT. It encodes CASSLAGSEAFF.

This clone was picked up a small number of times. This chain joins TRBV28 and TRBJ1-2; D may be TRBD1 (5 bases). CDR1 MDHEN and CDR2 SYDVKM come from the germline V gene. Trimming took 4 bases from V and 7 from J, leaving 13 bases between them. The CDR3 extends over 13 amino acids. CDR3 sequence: CASSSADRGGYTF. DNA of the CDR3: TGTGCCAGCAGTTCCGCTGATAGGGGTGGCTACACCTTC.

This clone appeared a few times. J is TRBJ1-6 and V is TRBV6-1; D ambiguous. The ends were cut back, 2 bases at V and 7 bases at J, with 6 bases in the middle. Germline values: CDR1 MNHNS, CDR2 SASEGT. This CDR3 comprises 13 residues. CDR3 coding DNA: TGTGCCAGCAGTGAAAACTGGAATTCACCCCTCCACTTT. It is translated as CASSENWNSPLHF.

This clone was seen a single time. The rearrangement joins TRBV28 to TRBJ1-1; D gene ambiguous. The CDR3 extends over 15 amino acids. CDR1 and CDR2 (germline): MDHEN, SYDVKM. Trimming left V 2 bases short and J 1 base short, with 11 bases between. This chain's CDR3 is CASSLEGVGNTEAFF. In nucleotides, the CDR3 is TGTGCCAGCAGTTTAGAGGGAGTTGGGAACACTGAAGCTTTCTTT.

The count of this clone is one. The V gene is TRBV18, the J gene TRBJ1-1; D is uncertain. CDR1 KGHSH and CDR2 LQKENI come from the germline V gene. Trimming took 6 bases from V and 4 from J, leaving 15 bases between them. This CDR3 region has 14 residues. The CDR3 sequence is CASSSGVIGTEAFF. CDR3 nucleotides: TGTGCCAGCTCTTCCGGGGTAATCGGCACTGAAGCTTTCTTT.

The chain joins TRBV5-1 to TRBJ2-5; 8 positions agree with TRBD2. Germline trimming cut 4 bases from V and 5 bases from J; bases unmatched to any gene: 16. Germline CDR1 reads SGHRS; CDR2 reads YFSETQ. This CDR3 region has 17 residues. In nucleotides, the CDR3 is TGCGCCAGCAGCGGGGGGAGCGCGGGAGGAGGAAGGGAGACCCAGTACTTC. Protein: CASSGGSAGGGRETQYF. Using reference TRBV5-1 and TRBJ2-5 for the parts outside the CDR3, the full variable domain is KAGVTQTPRYLIKTRGQQVTLSCSPISGHRSVSWYQQTPGQGLQFLFEYFSETQRNKGNFPGRFSGRQFSNSRSEMNVSTLELGDSALYLCASSGGSAGGGRETQYFGPGTRLLVL.

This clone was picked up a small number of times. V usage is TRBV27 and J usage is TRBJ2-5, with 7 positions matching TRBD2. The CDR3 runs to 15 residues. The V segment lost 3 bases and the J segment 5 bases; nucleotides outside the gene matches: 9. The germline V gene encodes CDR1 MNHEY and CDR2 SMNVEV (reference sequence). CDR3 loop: CASSFFGGRGETQYF. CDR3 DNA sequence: TGTGCCAGCAGTTTTTTCGGCGGGAGAGGCGAGACCCAGTACTTC.

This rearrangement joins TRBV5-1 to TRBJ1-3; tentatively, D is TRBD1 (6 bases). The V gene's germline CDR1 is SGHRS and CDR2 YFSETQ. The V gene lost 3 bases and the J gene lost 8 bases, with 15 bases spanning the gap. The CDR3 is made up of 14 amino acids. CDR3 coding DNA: TGCGCCAGCAGCTCCCAGGGGAGAGGGGACACCATATATTTT. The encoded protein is CASSSQGRGDTIYF.

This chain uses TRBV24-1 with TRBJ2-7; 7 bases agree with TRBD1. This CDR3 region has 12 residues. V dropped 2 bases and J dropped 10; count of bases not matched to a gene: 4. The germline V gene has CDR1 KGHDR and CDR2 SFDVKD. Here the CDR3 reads CATSDYRDSQYF. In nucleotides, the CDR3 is TGTGCCACCAGTGATTACCGGGACAGTCAGTACTTC.

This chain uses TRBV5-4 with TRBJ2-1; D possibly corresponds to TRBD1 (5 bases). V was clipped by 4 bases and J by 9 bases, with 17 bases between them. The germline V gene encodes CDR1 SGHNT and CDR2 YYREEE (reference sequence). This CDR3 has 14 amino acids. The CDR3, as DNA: TGTGCCAGCAGCCCCAGATCCACCCAGGGTGAGCAGTTCTTC. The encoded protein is CASSPRSTQGEQFF.

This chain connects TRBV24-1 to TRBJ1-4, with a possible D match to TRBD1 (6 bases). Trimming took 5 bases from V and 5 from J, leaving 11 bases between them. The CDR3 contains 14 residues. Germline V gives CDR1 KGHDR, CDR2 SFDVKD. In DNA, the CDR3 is TGTGCCACCAGTGGGACAGCAAACAATGAAAAACTGTTTTTT. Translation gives CATSGTANNEKLFF.

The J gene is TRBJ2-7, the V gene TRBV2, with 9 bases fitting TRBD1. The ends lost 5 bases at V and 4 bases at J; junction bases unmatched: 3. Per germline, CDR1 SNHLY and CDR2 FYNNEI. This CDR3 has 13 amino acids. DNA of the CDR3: TGTGCCAGCAGTCGGACAGGGGAGTACGAGCAGTACTTC. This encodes CASSRTGEYEQYF.

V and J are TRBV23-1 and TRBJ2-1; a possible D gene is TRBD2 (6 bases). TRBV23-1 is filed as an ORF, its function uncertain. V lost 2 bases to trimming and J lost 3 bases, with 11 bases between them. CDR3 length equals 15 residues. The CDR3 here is CASSQGTRYYNEQFF. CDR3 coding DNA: TGCGCCAGCAGTCAAGGGACTCGATACTACAATGAGCAGTTCTTC.

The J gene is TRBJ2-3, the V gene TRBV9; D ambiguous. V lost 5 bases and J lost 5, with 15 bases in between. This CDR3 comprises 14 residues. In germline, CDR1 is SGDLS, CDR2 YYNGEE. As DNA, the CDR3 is TGTGCCAGCAGTCTGAGTGGGCTGAAAGATACGCAGTATTTT. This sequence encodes CASSLSGLKDTQYF.